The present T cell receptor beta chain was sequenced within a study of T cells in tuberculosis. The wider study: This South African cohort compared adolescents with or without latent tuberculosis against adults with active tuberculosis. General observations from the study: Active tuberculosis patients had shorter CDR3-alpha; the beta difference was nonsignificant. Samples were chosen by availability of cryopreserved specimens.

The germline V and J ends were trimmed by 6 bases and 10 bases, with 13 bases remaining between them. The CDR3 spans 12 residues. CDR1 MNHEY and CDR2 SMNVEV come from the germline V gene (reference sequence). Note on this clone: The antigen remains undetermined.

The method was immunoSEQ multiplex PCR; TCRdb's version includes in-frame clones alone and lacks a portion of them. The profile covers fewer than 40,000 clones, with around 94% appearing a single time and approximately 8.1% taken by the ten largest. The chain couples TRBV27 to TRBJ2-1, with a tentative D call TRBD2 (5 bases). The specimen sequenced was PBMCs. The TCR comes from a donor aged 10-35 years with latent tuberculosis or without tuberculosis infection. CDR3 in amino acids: CASRRVSREQFF. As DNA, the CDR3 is TGTGCCAGCAGGCGGGTCTCTCGGGAGCAGTTCTTC.